A single sample is the source of the 25 T cell receptor beta chains below, sequenced in a study of PD-L1 blockade in urothelial cancer. This table comes from immunoSEQ multiplex PCR, and its TCRdb copy is limited to in-frame clones, with some not included. Here the sample spans approximately 110,000 clones, around 90% being singletons. Time point described: peripheral blood 6 weeks after treatment start. The sample was PBMCs, taken around atezolizumab (anti-PD-L1) treatment. The receptors originated from a man in his fifties or sixties with urothelial cancer.

This chain uses TRBV19 with TRBJ2-2, with TRBD1 as a possible D gene (5 bases). The CDR3 loop spans 15 amino acids. Germline V CDR1 and CDR2: LNHDA, SQIVND (reference sequence). Trimming cost V 0 bases and J 4 bases, with 9 bases left between them. The CDR3 loop reads CASSIDRGFTGELFF. The CDR3 DNA follows: TGTGCCAGTAGTATAGATAGGGGTTTCACCGGGGAGCTGTTTTTT.

The genes are TRBV28 and TRBJ1-5; 7 bases line up with TRBD1. Germline V CDR1 and CDR2: MDHEN, SYDVKM. This CDR3 has 14 residues. The J segment lost 5 bases and the V segment lost 6 bases, leaving 7 bases of the junction unmatched. The CDR3 sequence: CASRTDRVYQPQHF. As DNA, the CDR3 is TGTGCCAGCAGGACTGACAGGGTTTATCAGCCCCAGCATTTT.

This rearrangement joins TRBV6-4 to TRBJ2-6; weak D call: TRBD2 (5 bases). This CDR3 is 14 amino acids long. Trimming removed 5 bases at V and 1 base at J, with 6 bases between. Germline V gene lookup returns CDR1 MRHNA and CDR2 SNTAGT. CDR3 sequence reads: CASSRGSGANVLTF. The CDR3 coding sequence is TGTGCCAGCAGTCGGGGATCTGGGGCCAACGTCCTGACTTTC.

The rearrangement links TRBV5-5 to TRBJ2-5, with a possible D match to TRBD1 (6 bases). Between the trimmed V and J ends, which lost 2 bases and 7 bases, there was a span of 15 bases. The CDR3 is made up of 14 amino acids. Germline assignment: CDR1 SGHKS and CDR2 YYEKEE (reference sequence). This CDR3 reads CASSLAQGEGTQYF. The CDR3 coding sequence is TGTGCCAGCAGCTTAGCACAGGGCGAAGGGACCCAGTACTTC.

CDR3 sequence reads: CASSLVSAGPSHIQYF. DNA of the CDR3: TGTGCCAGCAGCTTAGTGTCCGCGGGACCAAGTCACATTCAGTACTTC. The rearrangement joins TRBV7-8 to TRBJ2-4; possible D gene TRBD2, 6 bases. From germline, CDR1 is SGHVS and CDR2 FQNEAQ. This CDR3 spans 16 amino acids. V was trimmed by 1 base and J by 8 bases, leaving 18 bases between them.

The chain recombines TRBV7-2 with TRBJ2-7, with D perhaps TRBD2 (6 bases). The V end lost 0 bases, the J end lost 6 bases, and 15 bases lay between the germline ends. The CDR3 is 15 amino acids. In germline, CDR1 is SGHTA, CDR2 FQGNSA. The CDR3 region is CASSLALGSGSEQYF. CDR3 nucleotides: TGTGCCAGCAGCTTAGCTTTGGGTAGCGGCAGCGAGCAGTACTTC.

The chain couples TRBV5-1 to TRBJ2-1; TRBD2 aligns across 8 bases. The CDR3 covers 21 residues. In germline, CDR1 is SGHRS, CDR2 YFSETQ. Trimming cost V 5 bases and J 9 bases; bases outside gene matches: 31. The CDR3, as DNA: TGCGCCAGCAGGTTTCGCGTGAGCGGGAGAAATCCTGCGCGGAGGAATGGTGAGCAGTTCTTC. Protein: CASRFRVSGRNPARRNGEQFF.

The V and J genes are TRBV29-1 and TRBJ2-7; D call uncertain. CDR1 and CDR2 from the germline V gene are SQVTM and ANQGSEA. V shed 4 bases and J shed 1 base, with 5 bases lying between them. This CDR3 contains 11 residues. This chain's CDR3 is CSVAQSYEQYF. DNA for the CDR3: TGCAGCGTTGCACAGTCCTACGAGCAGTACTTC.

This clone occurred once. The V call is TRBV4-1, the J call TRBJ2-2, with 14 bases matching TRBD2. The J segment lost 4 bases and the V segment lost 3 bases, leaving 7 bases of the junction unmatched. Germline CDR1 is MGHRA and CDR2 is YSYEKL. The CDR3 consists of 18 residues. CDR3 DNA sequence: TGCGCCAGCAGCCACGGGGGACTAGCGGGAGTAGGCACCGGGGAGCTGTTTTTT. The encoded protein is CASSHGGLAGVGTGELFF.

The chain has TRBV7-9 and TRBJ2-7; no definite D call. The V gene lost 3 bases and the J gene lost 3 bases, with 6 bases spanning the gap. The CDR3 is 12 residues long. From germline, CDR1 is SEHNR and CDR2 FQNEAQ (reference sequence). Here the CDR3 DNA reads TGTGCCAGCAGCTTCTCCGGCTACGAGCAGTACTTC. Protein product: CASSFSGYEQYF.

The rearrangement uses TRBV6-5 and TRBJ1-2; 9 bases fit TRBD1. The CDR3 has 12 amino acids. Per the germline V gene, CDR1 is MNHEY and CDR2 is SVGAGI. The junction had 3 bases not matched to a gene; V was cut back by 5 bases and J by 8 bases. The CDR3 loop is CASSRTGEGYTF. DNA of the CDR3: TGTGCCAGCAGTCGGACAGGGGAAGGCTACACCTTC.

A word on this clone: Sequence at one end of the junction differs from germline and may be a read error. The chain employs TRBV19 and TRBJ2-7; no reliable D call. Germline loops: CDR1 LNHDA, CDR2 SQIVND (reference sequence). This CDR3 has 12 amino acids. The CDR3 coding sequence is TGCGCGTGCGGCCGCAACTCCTACGAGCAGTACTTC. This encodes CACGRNSYEQYF. Looking up the rest from reference TRBV19 and TRBJ2-7 gives the full variable domain: DGGITQSPKYLFRKEGQNVTLSCEQNLNHDAMYWYRQDPGQGLRLIYYSQIVNDFQKGDIAEGYSVSREKKESFPLTVTSAQKNPTAFYLCACGRNSYEQYFGPGTRLTVT.

In DNA form, the CDR3 reads TGTGCCAGCAGCTTTGGGGGAGGGCGCTTCAGCACAGATACGCAGTATTTT. Residues: CASSFGGGRFSTDTQYF. V is TRBV13 and J is TRBJ2-3; 7 bases agree with TRBD2. Germline loops: CDR1 PRHDT, CDR2 FYEKMQ (reference sequence). The CDR3 is 17 amino acids. Losses at the gene ends were 3 bases for V and 0 bases for J; bases not matched to a gene: 9.

This chain joins TRBV28 and TRBJ2-3, with TRBD2 matching 9 bases. The CDR3 contains 17 residues. From germline, CDR1 is MDHEN and CDR2 SYDVKM. Losses at the gene ends were 2 bases for V and 4 bases for J; bases not matched to a gene: 10. CDR3 loop: CASSLGRSGSDADTQYF. CDR3 DNA: TGTGCCAGCAGTTTAGGTCGTAGCGGGAGTGACGCAGATACGCAGTATTTT.

The chain recombines TRBV6-8 with TRBJ2-7, with TRBD2 identical over 7 bases. The ends lost 7 bases at V and 13 bases at J; junction bases unmatched: 7. The CDR3 has 10 residues. CDR1 is MNHGY and CDR2 is SAAAGT in the germline V gene. The CDR3 region has the DNA TGTGCCAGCAACAAAAGCGGGATATACTTC. This sequence encodes CASNKSGIYF.

The chain has TRBV6-1 and TRBJ1-5, with a tentative D call TRBD1 (5 bases). The CDR3 sequence is 13 residues long. Trimming took off 6 bases at V and 4 bases at J, with 10 bases between the two ends. Germline V lookup: CDR1 MNHNS, CDR2 SASEGT. This chain's CDR3 is CASRMTANQPQHF. DNA of the CDR3: TGTGCCAGCAGGATGACAGCAAATCAGCCCCAGCATTTT.

The chain uses TRBV7-2 and TRBJ1-2; D possibly corresponds to TRBD1 (5 bases). Trimming left V 1 base short and J 6 bases short, with 12 bases between. Looked up from germline, CDR1 is SGHTA and CDR2 is FQGNSA. The CDR3 sequence is 14 residues long. The CDR3 sequence is CASSLEGLVHGYTF. The CDR3 DNA sequence: TGTGCCAGCAGCTTAGAGGGGTTAGTACATGGCTACACCTTC.

This chain connects TRBV5-4 to TRBJ2-5, with D tentatively TRBD1 (5 bases). Germline-derived CDR1 and CDR2 are SGHNT and YYREEE (reference sequence). V gave up 1 base and J gave up 5 bases, with 9 bases separating them. The CDR3 consists of 13 residues. The CDR3 is CASSLPGKETQYF. CDR3 sequence (DNA): TGTGCCAGCAGCTTGCCAGGGAAGGAGACCCAGTACTTC.

The gene calls are TRBV6-4 and TRBJ2-3; D might be TRBD2 (5 bases). Germline assignment: CDR1 MRHNA and CDR2 SNTAGT. This CDR3 region has 13 residues. V lost 2 bases, J lost 6 bases, and 9 bases lay in between. The CDR3 DNA sequence: TGTGCCAGCAGTGACGAGACTATGGATACGCAGTATTTT. Its protein product is CASSDETMDTQYF.

The genes are TRBV5-1 and TRBJ2-7, with D perhaps matching TRBD1 (5 bases). Looked up from germline, CDR1 is SGHRS and CDR2 is YFSETQ. This CDR3 contains 15 residues. Trimming stripped 2 bases from V and 6 bases from J, with 18 bases between. The CDR3: CASSFLAGSPGEQYF. The DNA for the CDR3 is TGCGCCAGCAGCTTCTTGGCAGGGTCTCCCGGCGAGCAGTACTTC.

The J gene is TRBJ2-2, the V gene TRBV7-2; possible D gene TRBD2, 5 bases. CDR1 and CDR2 from the germline V gene are SGHTA and FQGNSA. Trimming left V 1 base short and J 7 bases short, with 19 bases between. The CDR3 sequence is 17 residues long. The CDR3 loop reads CASSLGLVRREGGELFF. In nucleotides, the CDR3 is TGTGCCAGCAGCTTAGGGCTAGTCCGGAGAGAGGGCGGGGAGCTGTTTTTT.

The CDR3 sequence is CASTREAGGLGVTQYF. The CDR3 DNA reads as TGTGCCAGCACCCGTGAAGCGGGGGGCCTGGGGGTGACCCAGTACTTC. This chain joins TRBV2 and TRBJ2-5, with 9 bases matching TRBD2. Germline loops: CDR1 SNHLY, CDR2 FYNNEI. The CDR3 runs 16 residues. V shed 7 bases, J shed 7 bases, and the junction held 16 bases outside the gene matches.

The chain has TRBV2 and TRBJ2-4, with 7 nucleotides matching TRBD2. This CDR3 has 15 residues. V lost 6 bases, J lost 7 bases, and 12 bases stayed unmatched. Germline CDR1 SNHLY, CDR2 FYNNEI. DNA for the CDR3: TGTGCCAGCAGGCTAAACTCAGCGGGGTTGAACATTCAGTACTTC. The encoded protein is CASRLNSAGLNIQYF.

This clone has more than one count but fewer than ten. This rearrangement joins TRBV7-6 to TRBJ2-3; tentative D call: TRBD1 (6 bases). Germline-derived CDR1 and CDR2 are SGHVS and FNYEAQ. This CDR3 contains 14 residues. The germline V and J ends were trimmed by 5 bases and 0 bases, with 9 bases remaining between them. The CDR3 DNA reads as TGTGCCAGCAGCGATGGACAGAGCACAGATACGCAGTATTTT. This gives the protein CASSDGQSTDTQYF.

The V and J genes are TRBV7-2 and TRBJ1-1; possibly TRBD1 for D (6 bases). The ends were cut back, 5 bases at V and 4 bases at J, with 14 bases in the middle. The CDR3 is 14 residues long. Per the germline V gene, CDR1 is SGHTA and CDR2 is FQGNSA. This CDR3 reads CASSVTGLGTEAFF. The CDR3 nucleotides are TGTGCCAGCAGCGTTACAGGGCTTGGCACTGAAGCTTTCTTT. Using reference TRBV7-2 and TRBJ1-1 for the parts outside the CDR3, the full variable domain is GAGVSQSPSNKVTEKGKDVELRCDPISGHTALYWYRQSLGQGLEFLIYFQGNSAPDKSGLPSDRFSAERTGGSVSTLTIQRTQQEDSAVYLCASSVTGLGTEAFFGQGTRLTVV.